This T cell receptor beta chain was observed in a study of cytomegalovirus exposure and HLA in healthy donors. General study results and limits: There were some 150 TCR beta chains listed as cytomegalovirus-associated. Sequence variants that were highly shared formed a cluster that was likely a sequencing artifact. Across donors, most TCRs were seen rarely, yet some public ones were widespread.

PCR amplification relied on 60 Vbeta primers (plus 13 Jbeta primers). Sequenced by immunoSEQ multiplex PCR; TCRdb stores in-frame clones only, minus some. The repertoire holds about 260,000 clones, with roughly 81% as singletons. Notes on this clone: The antigen remains unidentified.

The J segment lost 8 bases and the V segment lost 5 bases, leaving 7 bases of the junction unmatched. Germline-derived CDR1 and CDR2 are SGHRS and YFSETQ. The CDR3 contains 13 residues. The sequence came from a woman between 40 and 50 years old in good health and CMV-seropositive. Sequencing was done on a sample of PBMCs. The rearrangement uses TRBV5-1 and TRBJ2-1; 7 positions match TRBD1. CDR3 region: CASSTGQLDEQFF. The CDR3 DNA reads as TGCGCCAGCAGTACGGGACAGTTGGATGAGCAGTTCTTC. The complete variable domain, with remaining parts taken from reference TRBV5-1 and TRBJ2-1, reads KAGVTQTPRYLIKTRGQQVTLSCSPISGHRSVSWYQQTPGQGLQFLFEYFSETQRNKGNFPGRFSGRQFSNSRSEMNVSTLELGDSALYLCASSTGQLDEQFFGPGTRLTVL.